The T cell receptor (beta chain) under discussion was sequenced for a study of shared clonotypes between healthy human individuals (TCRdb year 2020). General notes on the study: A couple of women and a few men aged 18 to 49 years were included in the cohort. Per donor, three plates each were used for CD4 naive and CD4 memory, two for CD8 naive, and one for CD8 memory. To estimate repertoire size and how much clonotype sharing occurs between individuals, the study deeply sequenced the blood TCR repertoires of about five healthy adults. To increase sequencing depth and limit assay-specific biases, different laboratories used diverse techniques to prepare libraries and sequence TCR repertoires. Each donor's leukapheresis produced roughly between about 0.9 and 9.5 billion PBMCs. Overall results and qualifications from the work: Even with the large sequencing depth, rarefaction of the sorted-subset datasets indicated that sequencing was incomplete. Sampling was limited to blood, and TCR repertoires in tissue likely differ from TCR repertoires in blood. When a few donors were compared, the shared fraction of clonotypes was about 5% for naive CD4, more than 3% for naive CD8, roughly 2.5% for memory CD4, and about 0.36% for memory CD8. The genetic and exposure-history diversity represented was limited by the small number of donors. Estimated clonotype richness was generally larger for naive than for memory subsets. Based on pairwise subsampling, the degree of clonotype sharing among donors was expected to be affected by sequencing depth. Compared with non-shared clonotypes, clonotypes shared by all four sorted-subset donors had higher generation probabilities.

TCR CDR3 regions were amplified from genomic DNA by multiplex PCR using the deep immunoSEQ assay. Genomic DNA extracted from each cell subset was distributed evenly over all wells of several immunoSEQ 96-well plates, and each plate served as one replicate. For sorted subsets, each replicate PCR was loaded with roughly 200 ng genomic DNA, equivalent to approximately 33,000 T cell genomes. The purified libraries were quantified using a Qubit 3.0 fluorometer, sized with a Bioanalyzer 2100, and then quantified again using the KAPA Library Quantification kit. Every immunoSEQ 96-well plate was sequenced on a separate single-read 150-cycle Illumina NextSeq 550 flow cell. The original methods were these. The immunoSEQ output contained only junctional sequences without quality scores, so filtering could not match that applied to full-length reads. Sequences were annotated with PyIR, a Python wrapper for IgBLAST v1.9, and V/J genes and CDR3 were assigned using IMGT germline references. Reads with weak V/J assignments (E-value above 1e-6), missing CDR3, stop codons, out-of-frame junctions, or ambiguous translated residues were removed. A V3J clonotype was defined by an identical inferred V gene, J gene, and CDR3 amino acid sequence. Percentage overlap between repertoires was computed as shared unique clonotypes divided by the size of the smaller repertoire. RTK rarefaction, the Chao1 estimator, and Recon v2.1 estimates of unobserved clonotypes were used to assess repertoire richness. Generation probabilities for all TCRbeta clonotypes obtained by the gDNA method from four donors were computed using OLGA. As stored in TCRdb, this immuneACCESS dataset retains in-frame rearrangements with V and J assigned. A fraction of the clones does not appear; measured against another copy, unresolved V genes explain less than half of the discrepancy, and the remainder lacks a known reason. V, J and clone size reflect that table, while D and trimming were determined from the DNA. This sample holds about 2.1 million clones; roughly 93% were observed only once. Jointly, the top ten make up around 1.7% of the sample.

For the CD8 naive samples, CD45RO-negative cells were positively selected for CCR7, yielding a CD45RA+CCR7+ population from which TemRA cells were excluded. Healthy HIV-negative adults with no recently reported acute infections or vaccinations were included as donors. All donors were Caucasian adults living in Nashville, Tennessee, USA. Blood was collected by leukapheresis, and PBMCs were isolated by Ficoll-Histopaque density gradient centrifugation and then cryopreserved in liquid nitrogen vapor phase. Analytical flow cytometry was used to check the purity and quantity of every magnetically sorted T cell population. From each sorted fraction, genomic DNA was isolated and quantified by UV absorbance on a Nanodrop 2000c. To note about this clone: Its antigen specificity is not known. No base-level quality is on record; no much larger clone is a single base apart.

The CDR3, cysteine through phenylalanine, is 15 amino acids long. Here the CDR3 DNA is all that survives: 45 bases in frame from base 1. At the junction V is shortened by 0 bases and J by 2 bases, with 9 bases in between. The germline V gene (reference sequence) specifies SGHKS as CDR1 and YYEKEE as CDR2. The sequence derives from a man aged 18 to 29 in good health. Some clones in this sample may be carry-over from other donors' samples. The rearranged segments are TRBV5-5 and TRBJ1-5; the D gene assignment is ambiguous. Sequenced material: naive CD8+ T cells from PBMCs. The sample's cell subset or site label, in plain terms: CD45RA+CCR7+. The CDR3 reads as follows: CASSLGVSGNQPQHF. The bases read TGTGCCAGCAGCTTGGGGGTGTCGGGCAATCAGCCCCAGCATTTT. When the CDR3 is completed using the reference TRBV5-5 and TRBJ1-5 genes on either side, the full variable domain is DAGVTQSPTHLIKTRGQQVTLRCSPISGHKSVSWYQQVLGQGPQFIFQYYEKEERGRGNFPDRFSARQFPNYSSELNVNALLLGDSALYLCASSLGVSGNQPQHFGDGTRLSIL.